This T cell receptor (beta chain) was found in a study of T cell responses to AZD1222 COVID-19 vaccine. Points from the study as a whole: Elevations in Spike-specific TCR breadth and depth followed administration of two AZD1222 doses.

This table comes from immunoSEQ multiplex PCR, and its TCRdb copy is limited to in-frame clones, with some not included. In the table there are more than 90,000 clones, over 75% of which are singletons. Per germline, CDR1 SGHRS and CDR2 YFSETQ. This CDR3 contains 16 residues. The ends lost 0 bases at V and 6 bases at J; junction bases unmatched: 7. In regard to this clone: The antigen is undetermined.

The TCR comes from an adult who received the AZD1222 COVID-19 vaccine. V usage is TRBV5-1 and J usage is TRBJ2-1; 9 bases match TRBD2. The sequenced sample was peripheral blood, obtained 28 days after the second AZD1222 dose. The CDR3 bases are TGCGCCAGCAGCTTGGTATCAGCGGGAGGTGTCAATGAGCAGTTCTTC. It encodes CASSLVSAGGVNEQFF.